This T cell receptor (beta chain) appears in the sequencing data of a study of graft-versus-host responses after intestinal transplantation. Study-wide results and limits: Within allografts, high graft-versus-host to host-versus-graft clonal ratios were seen among patients with graft-donor T cell macrochimerism. Early post-transplant HvG declines showed an association with peak circulating GvH clone levels.

As regards this clone: Antigen unknown.

Measured with immunoSEQ multiplex PCR; TCRdb has only the in-frame clones, and not every one. The sample shows about 70,000 clones, around 91% of them seen only once. Sequencing used unstimulated CD8+ T cells sorted from spleen or lymph node cells, obtained before transplant. The receptor's source is a human donor who was the organ donor for an intestinal transplant.

The DNA of the CDR3 is TGTGCCAGCAGCCAGGGACATACCTACGAGCAGTACGTC. It yields the protein CASSQGHTYEQYV. The chain joins TRBV5-4 to TRBJ2-7, with a weak D call TRBD1 (6 bases). CDR1 SGHNT and CDR2 YYREEE come from the germline V gene (reference sequence). V was pared by 4 bases and J by 2 bases, with 10 bases between. The CDR3 runs to 13 residues.